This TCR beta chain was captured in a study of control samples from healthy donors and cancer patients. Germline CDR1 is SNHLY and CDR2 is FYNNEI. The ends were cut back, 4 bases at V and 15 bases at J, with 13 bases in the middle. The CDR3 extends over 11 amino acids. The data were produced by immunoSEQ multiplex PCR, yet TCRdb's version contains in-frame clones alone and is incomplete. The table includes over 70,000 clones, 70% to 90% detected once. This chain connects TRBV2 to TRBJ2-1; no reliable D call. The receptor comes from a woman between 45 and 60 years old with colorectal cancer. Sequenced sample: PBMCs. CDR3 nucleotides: TGTGCCAGCAGTGGTTTAGGTTTAGCGTTCTTC. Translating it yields CASSGLGLAFF.